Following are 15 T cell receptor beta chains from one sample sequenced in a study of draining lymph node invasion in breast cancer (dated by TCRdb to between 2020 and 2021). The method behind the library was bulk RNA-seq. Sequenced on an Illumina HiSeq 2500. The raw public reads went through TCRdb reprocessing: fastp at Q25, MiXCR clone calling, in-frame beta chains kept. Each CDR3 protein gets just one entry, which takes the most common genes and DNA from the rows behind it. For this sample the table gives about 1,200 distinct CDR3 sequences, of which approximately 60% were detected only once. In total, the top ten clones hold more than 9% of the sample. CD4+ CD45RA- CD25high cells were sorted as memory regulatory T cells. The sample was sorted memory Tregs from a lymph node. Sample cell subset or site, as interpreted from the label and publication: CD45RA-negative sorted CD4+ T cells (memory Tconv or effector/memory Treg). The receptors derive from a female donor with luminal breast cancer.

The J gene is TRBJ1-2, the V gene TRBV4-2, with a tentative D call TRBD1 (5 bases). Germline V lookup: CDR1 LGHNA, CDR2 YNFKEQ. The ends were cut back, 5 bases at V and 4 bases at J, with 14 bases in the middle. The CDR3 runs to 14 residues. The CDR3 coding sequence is TGTGCCAGCAGCAAGGACCAGGGACGCTATGGCTACACCTTC. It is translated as CASSKDQGRYGYTF.

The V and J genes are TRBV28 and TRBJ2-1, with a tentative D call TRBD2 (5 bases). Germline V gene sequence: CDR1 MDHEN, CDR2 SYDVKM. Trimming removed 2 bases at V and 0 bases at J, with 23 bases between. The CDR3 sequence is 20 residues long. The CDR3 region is CASSLQFGQVSTSSYNEQFF. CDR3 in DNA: TGTGCCAGCAGTTTACAATTCGGGCAGGTTTCTACTAGCTCCTACAATGAGCAGTTCTTC.

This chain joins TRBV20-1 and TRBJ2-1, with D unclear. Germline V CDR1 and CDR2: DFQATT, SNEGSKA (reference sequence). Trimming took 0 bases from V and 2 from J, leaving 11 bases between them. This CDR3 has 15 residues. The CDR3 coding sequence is TGCAGTGCTAGAGATCTGGGGAACCCCTACAATGAGCAGTTCTTC. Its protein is CSARDLGNPYNEQFF.

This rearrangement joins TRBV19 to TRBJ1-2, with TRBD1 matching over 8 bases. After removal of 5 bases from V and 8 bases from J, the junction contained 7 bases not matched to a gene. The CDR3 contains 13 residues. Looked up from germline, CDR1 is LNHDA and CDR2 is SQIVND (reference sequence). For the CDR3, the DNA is TGTGCCAGTAGTGCCGACAGGGGAGGAGGCTACACCTTC. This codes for CASSADRGGGYTF. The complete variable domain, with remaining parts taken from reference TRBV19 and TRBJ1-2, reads DGGITQSPKYLFRKEGQNVTLSCEQNLNHDAMYWYRQDPGQGLRLIYYSQIVNDFQKGDIAEGYSVSREKKESFPLTVTSAQKNPTAFYLCASSADRGGGYTFGSGTRLTVV.

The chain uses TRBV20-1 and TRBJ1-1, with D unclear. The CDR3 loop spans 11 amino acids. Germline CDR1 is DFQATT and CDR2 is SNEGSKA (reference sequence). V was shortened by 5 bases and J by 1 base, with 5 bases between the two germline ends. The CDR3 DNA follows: TGCAGTGCTGCAGGGAACACTGAAGCTTTCTTT. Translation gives CSAAGNTEAFF.

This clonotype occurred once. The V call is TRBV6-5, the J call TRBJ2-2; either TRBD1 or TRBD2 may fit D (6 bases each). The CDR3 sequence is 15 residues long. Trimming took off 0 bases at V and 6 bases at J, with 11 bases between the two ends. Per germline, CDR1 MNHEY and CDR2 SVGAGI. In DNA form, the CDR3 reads TGTGCCAGCAGTTACTCCTGGGGGGCGTCCGGGGAGCTGTTTTTT. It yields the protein CASSYSWGASGELFF.

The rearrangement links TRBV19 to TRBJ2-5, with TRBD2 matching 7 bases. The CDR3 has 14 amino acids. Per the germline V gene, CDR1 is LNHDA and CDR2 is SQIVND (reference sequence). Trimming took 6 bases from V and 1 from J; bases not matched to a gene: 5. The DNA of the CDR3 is TGTGCCAGTAGCCATCGGACTAGCCAAGAGACCCAGTACTTC. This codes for CASSHRTSQETQYF.

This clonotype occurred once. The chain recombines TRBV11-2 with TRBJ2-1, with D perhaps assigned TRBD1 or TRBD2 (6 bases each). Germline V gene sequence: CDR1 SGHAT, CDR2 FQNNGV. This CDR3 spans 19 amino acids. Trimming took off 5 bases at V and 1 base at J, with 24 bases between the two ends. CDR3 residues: CASSRWGATGVRSYNEQFF. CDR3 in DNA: TGTGCCAGCAGCCGATGGGGGGCAACCGGGGTTCGATCCTACAATGAGCAGTTCTTC.

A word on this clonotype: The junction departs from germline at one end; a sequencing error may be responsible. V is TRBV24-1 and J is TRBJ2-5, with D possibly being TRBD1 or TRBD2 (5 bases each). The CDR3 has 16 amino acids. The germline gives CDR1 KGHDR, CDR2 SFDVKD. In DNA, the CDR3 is TGTGCCACCACTGATTTCCGGGACCCCCGACGAGAGACCCAGTACTTC. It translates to CATTDFRDPRRETQYF.

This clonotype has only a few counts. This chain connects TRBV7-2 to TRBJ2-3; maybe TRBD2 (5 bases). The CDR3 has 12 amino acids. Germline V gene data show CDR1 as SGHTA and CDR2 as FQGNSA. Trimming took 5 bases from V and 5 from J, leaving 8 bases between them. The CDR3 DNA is TGTGCCAGCAGCCCAACTAGAGATACGCAGTATTTT. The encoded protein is CASSPTRDTQYF.

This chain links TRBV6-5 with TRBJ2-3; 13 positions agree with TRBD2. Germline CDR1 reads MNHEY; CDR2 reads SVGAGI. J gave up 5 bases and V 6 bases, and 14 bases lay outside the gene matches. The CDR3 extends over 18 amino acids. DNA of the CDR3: TGTGCCAGCAGCCCCACCTGGATACTAGCGGGGGGGGTAGATACGCAGTATTTT. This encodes CASSPTWILAGGVDTQYF.

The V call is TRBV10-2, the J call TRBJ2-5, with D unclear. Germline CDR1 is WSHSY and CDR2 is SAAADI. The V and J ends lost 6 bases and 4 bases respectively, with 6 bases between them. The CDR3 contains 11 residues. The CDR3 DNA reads TGCGCCAGCAGGACATTAGAGACCCAGTACTTC. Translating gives CASRTLETQYF.

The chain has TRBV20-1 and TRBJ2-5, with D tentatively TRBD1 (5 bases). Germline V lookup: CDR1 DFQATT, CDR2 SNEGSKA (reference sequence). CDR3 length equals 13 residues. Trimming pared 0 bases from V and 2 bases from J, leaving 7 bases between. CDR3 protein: CSARETVQETQYF. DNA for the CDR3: TGCAGTGCTAGAGAGACAGTTCAAGAGACCCAGTACTTC.

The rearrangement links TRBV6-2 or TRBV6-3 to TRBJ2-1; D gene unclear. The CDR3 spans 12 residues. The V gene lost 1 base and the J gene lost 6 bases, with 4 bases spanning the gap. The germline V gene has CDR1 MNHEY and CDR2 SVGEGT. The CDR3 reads CASSYWGNEQFF. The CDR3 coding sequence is TGTGCCAGCAGTTACTGGGGCAATGAGCAGTTCTTC.

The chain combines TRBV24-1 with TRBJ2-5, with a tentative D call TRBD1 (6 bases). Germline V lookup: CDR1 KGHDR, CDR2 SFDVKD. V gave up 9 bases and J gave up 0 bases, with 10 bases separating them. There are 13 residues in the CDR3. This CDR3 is CATSDRYQETQYF. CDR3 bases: TGTGCCACCTCAGACAGGTACCAAGAGACCCAGTACTTC.